This is a list of T cell receptor beta chains from one sample in a study of blood T cell repertoires in COVID-19. Profiled with immunoSEQ multiplex PCR; TCRdb holds only in-frame clones, not every one. The sample holds roughly 250,000 clones, around 80% seen once. The sequenced sample was peripheral blood. These receptors all stem from a woman aged 40 to 50 with active or convalescent COVID-19. CDR3s include the opening cysteine and the closing phenylalanine or tryptophan. D genes are given only for firm matches. Not all rows give a size; the values are once, few, many and, for expanded clones, a class.

d_gene	abundance	j_gene	v_gene	CDR3aa	CDR3nt
-	-	TRBJ1-1	TRBV2	CASRKDRTNTEAFF	TGTGCCAGCAGGAAAGACAGGACGAACACTGAAGCTTTCTTT
TRBD1	-	TRBJ2-1	TRBV6-5	CASRTRQGVSNEQFF	TGTGCCAGCAGGACTAGACAGGGGGTGAGCAATGAGCAGTTCTTC
TRBD2	-	TRBJ2-3	TRBV2	CASTPPGGPDTQYF	TGTGCCAGCACCCCTCCGGGGGGACCAGATACGCAGTATTTT
TRBD1	-	TRBJ2-7	TRBV11-2	CASSPRQGLYEQYF	TGTGCCAGCAGCCCTAGACAGGGTCTATACGAGCAGTACTTC
-	-	TRBJ1-1	TRBV15	CATSLASTEAFF	TGTGCCACCAGTTTAGCGTCCACTGAAGCTTTCTTT
-	-	TRBJ1-3	TRBV3-1/TRBV3-2	CASSQVVLSGNTIYF	TGTGCCAGCAGCCAAGTAGTACTTTCTGGAAACACCATATATTTT
-	-	TRBJ1-4	TRBV5-1	CASSLGRVNEKLFF	TGCGCCAGCAGCTTGGGCAGGGTTAATGAAAAACTGTTTTTT
-	-	TRBJ2-1	TRBV2	CASSEWDNLYNEQFF	TGTGCCAGCAGTGAATGGGACAACCTATACAATGAGCAGTTCTTC
-	-	TRBJ1-3	TRBV28	CASTPGGATNTIYF	TGTGCCAGCACCCCTGGGGGGGCCACTAACACCATATATTTT
-	-	TRBJ1-2	TRBV3-1/TRBV3-2	CASSPGANYGYTF	TGTGCCAGCAGCCCCGGGGCTAACTATGGCTACACCTTC
-	-	TRBJ1-6	TRBV5-5	CASSLAGGELISPLHF	TGTGCCAGCAGCTTGGCCGGGGGGGAGCTCATCTCACCCCTCCACTTT
TRBD1	-	TRBJ1-1	TRBV6-5	CASSRDRLVTEAFF	TGTGCCAGCAGCCGGGACAGATTAGTTACTGAAGCTTTCTTT
TRBD1	few	TRBJ1-5	TRBV27	CASSTHRGNQPQHF	TGTGCCAGCAGTACCCACAGGGGGAATCAGCCCCAGCATTTT
-	-	TRBJ2-3	TRBV28	CASSVPLDRISTDTQYF	TGTGCCAGCAGTGTCCCCCTCGACAGGATTAGTACAGATACGCAGTATTTT
TRBD1	-	TRBJ2-2	TRBV5-6	CASSPRTGGAGGELFF	TGTGCCAGCAGCCCACGGACAGGGGGCGCCGGCGGGGAGCTGTTTTTT
TRBD2	-	TRBJ2-6	TRBV5-5	CASSLTGLAGGSGANVLTF	TGTGCCAGCAGCTTAACGGGACTAGCGGGGGGCTCTGGGGCCAACGTCCTGACTTTC
-	-	TRBJ1-2	TRBV11-2	CASSSTRHVYGYTF	TGTGCCAGCAGCTCCACCCGACACGTCTATGGCTACACCTTC
-	once	TRBJ1-1	TRBV6-5	CASTMGGNTEAFF	TGTGCCAGCACCATGGGGGGAAACACTGAAGCTTTCTTT
-	-	TRBJ2-1	TRBV5-1	CASSWGLGGQSYNEQFF	TGCGCCAGCAGCTGGGGGTTGGGGGGTCAATCCTACAATGAGCAGTTCTTC
-	-	TRBJ1-6	TRBV28	CASPRQCSYNSPLHF	TGTGCCAGCCCCCGACAGTGCTCCTATAATTCACCCCTCCACTTT
-	few	TRBJ1-3	TRBV27	CASSVAGDGNTIYF	TGTGCCAGCAGCGTCGCAGGGGATGGAAACACCATATATTTT
-	-	TRBJ1-3	TRBV25-1	CASSELISGGQGNTIYF	TGTGCCAGCAGTGAATTAATTAGCGGGGGCCAGGGAAACACCATATATTTT
-	-	TRBJ2-5	TRBV5-6	CASSLQLGFETQYF	TGTGCCAGCAGCCTACAGTTAGGTTTTGAGACCCAGTACTTC
TRBD2	-	TRBJ2-1	TRBV10-1	CASSDVTSGSLNNEQFF	TGCGCCAGCAGTGATGTGACTAGCGGGTCTCTCAACAATGAGCAGTTCTTC
-	-	TRBJ1-1	TRBV30	CAWSRGQLNTEAFF	TGTGCCTGGAGTCGGGGTCAGTTAAACACTGAAGCTTTCTTT
-	few	TRBJ2-2	TRBV5-1	CASSLDGGTGELFF	TGCGCCAGCAGCTTGGACGGAGGTACCGGGGAGCTGTTTTTT
TRBD1	-	TRBJ2-7	TRBV28	CASSLSRQGREQYF	TGTGCCAGCAGTTTAAGCCGACAGGGGAGAGAGCAGTACTTC
-	-	TRBJ2-2	TRBV19	CASRVRGTGELFF	TGTGCCAGTAGGGTTAGGGGAACCGGGGAGCTGTTTTTT
-	-	TRBJ1-2	TRBV19	CASSPQGSNYGYTF	TGTGCCAGTAGTCCCCAGGGGTCTAACTATGGCTACACCTTC
TRBD1	-	TRBJ2-7	TRBV19	CASAGRDRGYEQYF	TGTGCCAGTGCCGGCCGGGACAGGGGCTACGAGCAGTACTTC
TRBD1	few	TRBJ2-2	TRBV5-5	CASSFTGDTGELFF	TGTGCCAGCAGCTTCACAGGGGACACCGGGGAGCTGTTTTTT
-	-	TRBJ1-2	TRBV2	CASSSEIINYGYTF	TGTGCCAGCAGCTCGGAGATAATTAACTATGGCTACACCTTC
TRBD1	-	TRBJ1-2	TRBV19	CASSDRGHRGYTF	TGTGCCAGTAGCGACAGGGGGCATAGAGGCTACACCTTC
-	-	TRBJ2-1	TRBV9	CASSVEAAEGLSSYNEQFF	TGTGCCAGCAGCGTAGAGGCAGCCGAGGGCCTGAGCTCCTACAATGAGCAGTTCTTC
-	-	TRBJ1-5	TRBV9	CASSLTGSNQPQHF	TGTGCCAGCAGCCTGACTGGTAGCAATCAGCCCCAGCATTTT
-	-	TRBJ2-3	TRBV28	CASRPQYTDTQYF	TGTGCCAGCAGACCCCAGTACACAGATACGCAGTATTTT
TRBD1	-	TRBJ1-2	TRBV10-3	CAISDLGQGNGYTF	TGTGCCATCAGTGATTTGGGACAGGGAAATGGCTACACCTTC
TRBD2	-	TRBJ2-1	TRBV5-1	CASSVSGGYNEQFF	TGCGCCAGCAGTGTTAGCGGGGGTTACAATGAGCAGTTCTTC
TRBD1	-	TRBJ1-6	TRBV6-1	CASTLGQGHSPLHF	TGTGCCAGCACCCTAGGACAGGGCCACTCACCCCTCCACTTT
-	-	TRBJ1-3	TRBV12-3/TRBV12-4	CASSFPLGNTIYF	TGTGCCAGCAGTTTCCCGCTAGGAAACACCATATATTTT
-	once	TRBJ1-1	TRBV6-5	CASGGTPRKAFF	TGTGCCAGCGGAGGGACCCCGAGGAAAGCTTTCTTT
TRBD2	many	TRBJ2-3	TRBV7-3	CASSRTSATDTQYF	TGTGCCAGCAGTCGGACTAGCGCAACAGATACGCAGTATTTT
-	-	TRBJ1-1	TRBV29-1	CSVTRGGEAFF	TGCAGCGTCACAAGAGGGGGTGAAGCTTTCTTT
-	-	TRBJ1-1	TRBV21-1	CASSKTGVFF	TGTGCCAGCAGCAAGACAGGGGTTTTCTTT
-	-	TRBJ1-1	TRBV6-6	CASSRTGFTTEAFF	TGTGCCAGCAGTCGCACAGGGTTTACTACTGAAGCTTTCTTT
-	-	TRBJ1-1	TRBV12-3/TRBV12-4	CASSDRPTEAFF	TGTGCCAGCAGTGACAGACCAACTGAAGCTTTCTTT
TRBD1	-	TRBJ1-2	TRBV4-1	CASSQWGQGKGYTF	TGCGCCAGCAGCCAATGGGGACAGGGAAAGGGCTACACCTTC
-	-	TRBJ2-3	TRBV5-4	CASSPGSTDTQYF	TGTGCCAGCAGCCCCGGGAGCACAGATACGCAGTATTTT
-	once	TRBJ1-5	TRBV19	CASSIPGVSNQPQHF	TGTGCCAGTAGTATCCCAGGGGTTAGCAATCAGCCCCAGCATTTT
-	-	TRBJ1-1	TRBV28	CASSYRQNTEAFF	TGTGCCAGCAGTTACCGACAAAACACTGAAGCTTTCTTT
-	-	TRBJ1-1	TRBV7-6	CASSFQGNTEAFF	TGTGCCAGCAGCTTTCAGGGAAACACTGAAGCTTTCTTT
TRBD1	-	TRBJ1-1	TRBV5-6	CASSLYRQGKAPEAFF	TGTGCCAGCAGCTTATACAGACAGGGGAAGGCGCCTGAAGCTTTCTTT
TRBD2	-	TRBJ2-3	TRBV10-3	CAISEHVRLAGTDTQYF	TGTGCCATCAGTGAGCACGTAAGGCTAGCGGGCACAGATACGCAGTATTTT
TRBD1	-	TRBJ1-6	TRBV19	CASEQGQGWSPLHF	TGTGCCAGCGAGCAGGGACAGGGATGGTCACCCCTCCACTTT